This T cell receptor (beta chain) was recovered during a study of T cell responses to AZD1222 COVID-19 vaccine. Study findings and constraints: Vaccine-associated CD4 TCRs ranged over spike, dominating at 160-218 and 743-854. Repertoire samples came only from after the peak T cell response. After two AZD1222 doses, spike-specific TCR breadth and depth rose versus day 0.

The CDR3 consists of 14 residues. V lost 2 bases and J 4 bases, leaving 11 bases between the germline ends. The V gene's germline CDR1 is SEHNR and CDR2 FQNEAQ (reference sequence). The assay was immunoSEQ multiplex PCR, and TCRdb's table has in-frame clones only and misses some. The table shows 150,000 to 200,000 clones, with about 92% occurring only once. Details on this clone: Its specificity is unknown.

This chain connects TRBV7-9 to TRBJ1-1; the D gene is possibly TRBD1 (6 bases). The clonotype comes from an adult who received the AZD1222 COVID-19 vaccine. Here the sequenced sample was peripheral blood, taken 28 days after the second AZD1222 dose. The CDR3 region is CASSLTGTSTEAFF. For the CDR3, the DNA is TGTGCCAGCAGCTTAACAGGGACGAGCACTGAAGCTTTCTTT.